This T cell receptor beta chain was observed in a study of control samples from healthy donors and cancer patients. Generated by immunoSEQ multiplex PCR, the TCRdb table keeps only in-frame clones and is missing some. The sample holds approximately 180,000 clones, around 94% seen once. The sample taken for sequencing was blood. The source of this sequence is a woman between 18 and 29 years old in good health.

The CDR3 DNA sequence: TGTGCCAGCAGGGAAGGTGGGTCTTCTGGAAACACCATATATTTT. Encoded protein: CASREGGSSGNTIYF. The chain couples TRBV9 to TRBJ1-3; D ambiguous. Trimming removed 5 bases at V and 1 base at J, with 13 bases between. Germline V gene sequence: CDR1 SGDLS, CDR2 YYNGEE. The CDR3 runs to 15 residues.